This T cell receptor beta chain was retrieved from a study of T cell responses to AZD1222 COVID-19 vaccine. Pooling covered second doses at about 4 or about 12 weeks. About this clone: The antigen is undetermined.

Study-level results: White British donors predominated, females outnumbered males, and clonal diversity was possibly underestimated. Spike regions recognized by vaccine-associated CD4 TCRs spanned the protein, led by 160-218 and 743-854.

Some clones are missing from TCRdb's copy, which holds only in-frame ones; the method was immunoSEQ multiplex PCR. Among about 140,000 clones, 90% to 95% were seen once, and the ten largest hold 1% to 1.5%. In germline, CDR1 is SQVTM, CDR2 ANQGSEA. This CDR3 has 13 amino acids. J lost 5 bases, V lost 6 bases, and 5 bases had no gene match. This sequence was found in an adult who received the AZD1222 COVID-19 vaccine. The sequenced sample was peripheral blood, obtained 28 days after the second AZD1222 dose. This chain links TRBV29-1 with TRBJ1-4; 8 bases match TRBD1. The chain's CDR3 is CSVRTGSNEKLFF. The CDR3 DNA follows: TGCAGCGTGCGGACAGGGTCCAATGAAAAACTGTTTTTT.